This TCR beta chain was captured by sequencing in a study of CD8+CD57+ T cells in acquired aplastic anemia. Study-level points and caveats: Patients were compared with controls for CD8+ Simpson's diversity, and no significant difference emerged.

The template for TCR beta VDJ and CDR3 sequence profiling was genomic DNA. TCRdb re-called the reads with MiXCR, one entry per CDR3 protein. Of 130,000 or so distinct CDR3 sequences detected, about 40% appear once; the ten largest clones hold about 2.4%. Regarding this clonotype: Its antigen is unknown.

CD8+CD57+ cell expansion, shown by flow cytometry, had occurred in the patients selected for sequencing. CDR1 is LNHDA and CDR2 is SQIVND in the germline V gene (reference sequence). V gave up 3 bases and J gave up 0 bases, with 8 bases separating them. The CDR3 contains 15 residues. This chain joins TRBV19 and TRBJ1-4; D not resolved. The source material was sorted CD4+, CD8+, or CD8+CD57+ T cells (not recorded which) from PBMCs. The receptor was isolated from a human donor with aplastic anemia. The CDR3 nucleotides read TGTGCCAGTAGTATTGACGGAACAACTAATGAAAAACTGTTTTTT. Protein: CASSIDGTTNEKLFF.